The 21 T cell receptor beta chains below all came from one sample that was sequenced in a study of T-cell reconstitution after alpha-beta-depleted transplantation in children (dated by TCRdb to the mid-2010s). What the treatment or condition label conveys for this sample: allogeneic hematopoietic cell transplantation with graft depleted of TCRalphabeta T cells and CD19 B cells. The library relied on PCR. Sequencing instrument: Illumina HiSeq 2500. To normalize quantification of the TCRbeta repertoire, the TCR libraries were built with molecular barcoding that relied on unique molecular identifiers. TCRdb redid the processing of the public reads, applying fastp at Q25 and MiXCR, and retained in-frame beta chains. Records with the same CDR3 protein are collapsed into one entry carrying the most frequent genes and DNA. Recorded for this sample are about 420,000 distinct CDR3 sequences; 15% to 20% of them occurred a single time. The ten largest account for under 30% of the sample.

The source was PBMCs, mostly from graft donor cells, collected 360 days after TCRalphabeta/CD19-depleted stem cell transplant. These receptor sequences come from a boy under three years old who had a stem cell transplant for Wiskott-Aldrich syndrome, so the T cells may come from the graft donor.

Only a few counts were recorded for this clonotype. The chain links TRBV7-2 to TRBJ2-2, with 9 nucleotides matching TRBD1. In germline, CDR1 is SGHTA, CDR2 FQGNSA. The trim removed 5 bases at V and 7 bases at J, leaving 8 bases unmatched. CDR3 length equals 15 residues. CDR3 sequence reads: CASSLGQGGIGELFF. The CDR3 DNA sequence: TGTGCCAGCAGCCTGGGACAGGGAGGAATCGGGGAGCTGTTTTTT.

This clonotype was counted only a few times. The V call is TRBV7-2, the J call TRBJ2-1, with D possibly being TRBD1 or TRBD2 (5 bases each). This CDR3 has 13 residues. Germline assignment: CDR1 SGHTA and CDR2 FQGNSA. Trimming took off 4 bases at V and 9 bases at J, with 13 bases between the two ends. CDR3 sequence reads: CASSSGRLVEQFF. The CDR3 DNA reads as TGTGCCAGCAGCTCGGGACGGCTAGTTGAGCAGTTCTTC.

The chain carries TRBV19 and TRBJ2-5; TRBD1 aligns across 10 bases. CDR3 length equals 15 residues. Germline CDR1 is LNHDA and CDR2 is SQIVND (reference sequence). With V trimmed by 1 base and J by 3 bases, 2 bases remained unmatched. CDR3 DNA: TGTGCCAGTAGTATAGTTGGGACAGGGGAAGAGACCCAGTACTTC. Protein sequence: CASSIVGTGEETQYF.

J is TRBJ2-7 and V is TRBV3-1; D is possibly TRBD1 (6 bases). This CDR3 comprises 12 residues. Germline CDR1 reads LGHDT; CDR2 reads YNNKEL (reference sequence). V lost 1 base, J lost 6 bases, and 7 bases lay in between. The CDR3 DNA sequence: TGTGCCAGCAGCCAAGGAGGGGGCGAGCAGTACTTC. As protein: CASSQGGGEQYF.

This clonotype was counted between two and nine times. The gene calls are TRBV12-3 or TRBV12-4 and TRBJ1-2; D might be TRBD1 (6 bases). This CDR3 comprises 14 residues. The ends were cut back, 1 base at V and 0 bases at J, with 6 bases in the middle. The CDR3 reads CASSLGTANYGYTF. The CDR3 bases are TGTGCCAGCAGTTTAGGGACAGCTAACTATGGCTACACCTTC.

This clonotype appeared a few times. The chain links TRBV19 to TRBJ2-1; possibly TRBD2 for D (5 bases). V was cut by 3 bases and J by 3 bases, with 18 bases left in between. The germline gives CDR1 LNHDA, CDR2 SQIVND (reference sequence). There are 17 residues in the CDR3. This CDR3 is CASSMVGKGTSYNEQFF. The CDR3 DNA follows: TGTGCCAGTAGTATGGTGGGGAAGGGTACTAGCTACAATGAGCAGTTCTTC.

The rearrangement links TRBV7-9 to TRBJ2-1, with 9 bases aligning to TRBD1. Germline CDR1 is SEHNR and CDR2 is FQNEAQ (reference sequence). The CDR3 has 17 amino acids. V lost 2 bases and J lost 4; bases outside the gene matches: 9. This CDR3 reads CASSLPYRDRAYNEQFF. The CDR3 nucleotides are TGTGCCAGCAGCTTACCTTACCGGGACAGGGCTTACAATGAGCAGTTCTTC. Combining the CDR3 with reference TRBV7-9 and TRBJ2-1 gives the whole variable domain DTGVSQNPRHKITKRGQNVTFRCDPISEHNRLYWYRQTLGQGPEFLTYFQNEAQLEKSRLLSDRFSAERPKGSFSTLEIQRTEQGDSAMYLCASSLPYRDRAYNEQFFGPGTRLTVL.

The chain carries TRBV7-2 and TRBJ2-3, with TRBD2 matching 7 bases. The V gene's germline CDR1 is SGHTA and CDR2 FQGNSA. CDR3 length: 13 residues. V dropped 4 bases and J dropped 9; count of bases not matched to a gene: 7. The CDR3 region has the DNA TGTGCCAGCAGCTCCCTTACGGGGGGAACGCAGTATTTT. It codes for CASSSLTGGTQYF.

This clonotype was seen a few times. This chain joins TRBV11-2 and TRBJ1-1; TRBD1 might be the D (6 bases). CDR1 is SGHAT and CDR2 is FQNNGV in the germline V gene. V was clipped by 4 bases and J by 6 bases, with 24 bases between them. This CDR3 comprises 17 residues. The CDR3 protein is CASSSERSSNRVAEAFF. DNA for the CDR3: TGTGCCAGCAGCTCCGAGAGGAGTAGTAACAGGGTGGCTGAAGCTTTCTTT.

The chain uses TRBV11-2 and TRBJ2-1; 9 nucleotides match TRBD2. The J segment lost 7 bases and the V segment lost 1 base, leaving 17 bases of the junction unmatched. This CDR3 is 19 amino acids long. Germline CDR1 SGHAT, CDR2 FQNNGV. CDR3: CASSLGAGGSSTFSNEQFF. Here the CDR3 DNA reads TGTGCCAGCAGCTTAGGGGCGGGAGGGTCCTCTACATTCTCTAATGAGCAGTTCTTC.

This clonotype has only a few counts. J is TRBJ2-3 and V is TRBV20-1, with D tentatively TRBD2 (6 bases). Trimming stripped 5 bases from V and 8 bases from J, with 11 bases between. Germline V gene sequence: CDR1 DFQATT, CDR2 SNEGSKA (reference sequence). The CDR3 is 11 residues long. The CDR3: CSADWGVTQYF. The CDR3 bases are TGCAGTGCTGATTGGGGGGTTACGCAGTATTTT.

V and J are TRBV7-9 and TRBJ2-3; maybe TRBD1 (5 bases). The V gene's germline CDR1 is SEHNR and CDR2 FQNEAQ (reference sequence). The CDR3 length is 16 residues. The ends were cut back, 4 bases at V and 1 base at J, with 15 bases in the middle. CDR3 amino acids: CASSSLPPTGTDTQYF. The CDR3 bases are TGTGCCAGCAGCTCCCTCCCCCCGACAGGCACAGATACGCAGTATTTT.

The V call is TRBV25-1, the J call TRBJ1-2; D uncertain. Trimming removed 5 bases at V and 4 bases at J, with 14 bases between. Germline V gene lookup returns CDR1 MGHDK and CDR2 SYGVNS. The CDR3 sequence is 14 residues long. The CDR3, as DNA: TGTGCCAGCAGTCGATTAACGGCGATCTATGGCTACACCTTC. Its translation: CASSRLTAIYGYTF.

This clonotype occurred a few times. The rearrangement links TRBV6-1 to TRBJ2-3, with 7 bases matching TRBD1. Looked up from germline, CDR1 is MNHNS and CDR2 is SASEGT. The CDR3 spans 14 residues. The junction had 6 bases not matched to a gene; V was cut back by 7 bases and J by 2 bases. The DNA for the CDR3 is TGTGCCAGCAAACCGGGACAGCTCACAGATACGCAGTATTTT. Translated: CASKPGQLTDTQYF.

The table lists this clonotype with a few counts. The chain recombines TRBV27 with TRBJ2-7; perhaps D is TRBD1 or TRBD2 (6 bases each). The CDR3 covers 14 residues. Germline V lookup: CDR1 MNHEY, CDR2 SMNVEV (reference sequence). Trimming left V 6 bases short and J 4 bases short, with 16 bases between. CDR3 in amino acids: CASRARGEGYEQYF. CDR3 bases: TGTGCCAGCAGGGCTAGGGGGGAAGGATACGAGCAGTACTTC.

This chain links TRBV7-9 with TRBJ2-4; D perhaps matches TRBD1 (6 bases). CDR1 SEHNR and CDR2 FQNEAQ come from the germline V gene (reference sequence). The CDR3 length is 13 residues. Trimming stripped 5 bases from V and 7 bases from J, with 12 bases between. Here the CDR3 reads CASSLDRKNIQYF. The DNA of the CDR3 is TGTGCCAGCAGCCTGGACAGAAAGAACATTCAGTACTTC.

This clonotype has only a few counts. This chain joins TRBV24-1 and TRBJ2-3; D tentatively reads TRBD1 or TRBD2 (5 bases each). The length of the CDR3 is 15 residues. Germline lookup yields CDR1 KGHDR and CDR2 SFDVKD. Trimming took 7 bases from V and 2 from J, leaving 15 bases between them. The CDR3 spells CATRGVGQNTDTQYF. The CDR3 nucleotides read TGTGCCACCAGGGGGGTAGGCCAGAACACAGATACGCAGTATTTT.

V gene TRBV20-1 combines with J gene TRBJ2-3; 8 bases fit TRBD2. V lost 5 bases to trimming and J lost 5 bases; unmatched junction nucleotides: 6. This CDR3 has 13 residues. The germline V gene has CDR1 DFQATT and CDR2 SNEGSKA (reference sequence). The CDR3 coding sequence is TGCAGTGCTTTAGCGGGAAGTGGAGATACGCAGTATTTT. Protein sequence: CSALAGSGDTQYF.

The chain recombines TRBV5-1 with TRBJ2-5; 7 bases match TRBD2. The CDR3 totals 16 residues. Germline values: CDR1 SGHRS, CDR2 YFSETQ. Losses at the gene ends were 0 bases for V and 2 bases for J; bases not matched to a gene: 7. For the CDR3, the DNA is TGCGCCAGCAGCTTGGATGTGGGGGGGAAACAAGAGACCCAGTACTTC. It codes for CASSLDVGGKQETQYF.

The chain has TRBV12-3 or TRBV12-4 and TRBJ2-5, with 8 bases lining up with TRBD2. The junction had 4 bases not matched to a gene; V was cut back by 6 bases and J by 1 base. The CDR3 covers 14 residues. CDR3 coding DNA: TGTGCCAGCAGGAATAGCGGGGTCCAAGAGACCCAGTACTTC. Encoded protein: CASRNSGVQETQYF.

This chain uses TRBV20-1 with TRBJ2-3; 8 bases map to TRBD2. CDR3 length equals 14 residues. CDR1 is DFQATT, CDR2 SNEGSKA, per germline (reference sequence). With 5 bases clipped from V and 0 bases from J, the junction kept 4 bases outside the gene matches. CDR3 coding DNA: TGCAGTGCTCTTAGCGGGAAGAGCACAGATACGCAGTATTTT. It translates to CSALSGKSTDTQYF.